These T cell receptor beta chains were read from a single sample in a study of a mutant IDH1 vaccine in newly diagnosed glioma. The antigens these receptors bind are not known. Sequencing used immunoSEQ multiplex PCR; TCRdb keeps in-frame clones, though not all of them. Here the sample spans approximately 37,000 clones, roughly 54% being singletons. This sample comprised PBMCs, obtained from a glioma patient whose treatment included an IDH1 peptide vaccine. These receptors all stem from a woman aged 18-29 years with glioma. CDR3s include the opening cysteine and the closing phenylalanine or tryptophan. The D gene is left open where the match is weak. Only part of the rows carry a size: once, few, many, or a class if the clone is expanded.

j_gene: TRBJ1-2
v_gene: TRBV7-9
d_gene: TRBD1
abundance: NA
CDR3nt: TGTGCCAGCAGCTCTTATTCCGGGACAGGGGAAAATGGCTACACCTTC
CDR3aa: CASSSYSGTGENGYTF

j_gene: TRBJ1-1
v_gene: TRBV5-4
d_gene: NA
abundance: NA
CDR3nt: TGTGCCAGCAGCTGGGGCGGGAACACTGAAGCTTTCTTT
CDR3aa: CASSWGGNTEAFF

j_gene: TRBJ1-2
v_gene: TRBV30
d_gene: NA
abundance: few
CDR3nt: TGTGCCTGGAGTGTAAGCGCAGGCTACACCTTC
CDR3aa: CAWSVSAGYTF

j_gene: TRBJ1-1
v_gene: TRBV2
d_gene: TRBD1
abundance: NA
CDR3nt: TGTGCCAGCAAACAGGGGGCTTTGGATTGGAGTGAAGCTTTCTTT
CDR3aa: CASKQGALDWSEAFF

j_gene: TRBJ2-7
v_gene: TRBV11-3
d_gene: NA
abundance: NA
CDR3nt: TGTGCCAGCAGCTTAGTAAGTTCGGCCTTCGAGCAGTACTTC
CDR3aa: CASSLVSSAFEQYF

j_gene: TRBJ2-7
v_gene: TRBV6-5
d_gene: NA
abundance: NA
CDR3nt: TGTGCCAGCAGCCGGGGGCAGGGCTACGAGCAGTACTTC
CDR3aa: CASSRGQGYEQYF

j_gene: TRBJ1-2
v_gene: TRBV5-5
d_gene: NA
abundance: NA
CDR3nt: TGTGCCAGCAGCTGGGCAAGGGGACTGGATGGCTACACCTTC
CDR3aa: CASSWARGLDGYTF

j_gene: TRBJ2-5
v_gene: TRBV28
d_gene: TRBD1
abundance: NA
CDR3nt: TGTGCCAGCAGTTCGACAGGGGTAGAGACCCAGTACTTC
CDR3aa: CASSSTGVETQYF

j_gene: TRBJ2-3
v_gene: TRBV5-8
d_gene: NA
abundance: NA
CDR3nt: TGTGCCAGCAGCTTGCCTGGGGCGGAAGATACGCAGTATTTT
CDR3aa: CASSLPGAEDTQYF

j_gene: TRBJ1-4
v_gene: TRBV11-2
d_gene: TRBD1
abundance: NA
CDR3nt: TGTGCCAGCAGCTTTAGAACAGGGGGGGAAAAACTGTTTTTT
CDR3aa: CASSFRTGGEKLFF

j_gene: TRBJ2-7
v_gene: TRBV2
d_gene: NA
abundance: few
CDR3nt: TGTGCCAGCAGCGCTCAAATCGAGCAGTACTTC
CDR3aa: CASSAQIEQYF

j_gene: TRBJ1-4
v_gene: TRBV7-2
d_gene: NA
abundance: once
CDR3nt: TGTGCCAGCAGCTCCCAGAATGAAAAACTGTTTTTT
CDR3aa: CASSSQNEKLFF

j_gene: TRBJ2-7
v_gene: TRBV2
d_gene: TRBD1
abundance: NA
CDR3nt: TGTGCCAGCAGTCGGGACCAGACAGGGGGGTCGAGTGAGCAGTACTTC
CDR3aa: CASSRDQTGGSSEQYF

j_gene: TRBJ2-1
v_gene: TRBV4-1
d_gene: NA
abundance: NA
CDR3nt: TGCGCCAGCAGCCAAGATCCAGCCGGTGCAGGGAGTGGTGAGCAGTTCTTC
CDR3aa: CASSQDPAGAGSGEQFF

j_gene: TRBJ2-4
v_gene: TRBV6-5
d_gene: NA
abundance: NA
CDR3nt: TGTGCCAGCAGTTCCACAACTATAGCCAAAAACATTCAGTACTTC
CDR3aa: CASSSTTIAKNIQYF

j_gene: TRBJ2-7
v_gene: TRBV11-2
d_gene: NA
abundance: NA
CDR3nt: TGTGCCAGCAGCTTAGAGGTAGGGGCCTACGAGCAGTACTTC
CDR3aa: CASSLEVGAYEQYF

j_gene: TRBJ1-1
v_gene: TRBV28
d_gene: NA
abundance: NA
CDR3nt: TGTGCCAGCAGTCTTCGGGGGCTCGGAGCTTTCTTT
CDR3aa: CASSLRGLGAFF